The present TCR beta chain was sequenced within a study of cytomegalovirus exposure and HLA in healthy donors. The length of the CDR3 is 14 residues. Per germline, CDR1 SQVTM and CDR2 ANQGSEA. With 1 base removed from V and 2 bases from J, the gap between germline ends came to 8 bases. Repertoires were generated with immunoSEQ multiplex PCR, while TCRdb's copy carries only in-frame clones and drops some. The sample includes approximately 160,000 clones, approximately 96% of them seen just once. The clonotype was recovered from a woman under 30 in good health and CMV-seronegative. Sequenced sample: PBMCs. The genes are TRBV29-1 and TRBJ1-4; tentatively, D is TRBD1 (6 bases). CDR3 DNA: TGCAGCGTTGAAGTTCAGGGGACTAATGAAAAACTGTTTTTT. It codes for CSVEVQGTNEKLFF.